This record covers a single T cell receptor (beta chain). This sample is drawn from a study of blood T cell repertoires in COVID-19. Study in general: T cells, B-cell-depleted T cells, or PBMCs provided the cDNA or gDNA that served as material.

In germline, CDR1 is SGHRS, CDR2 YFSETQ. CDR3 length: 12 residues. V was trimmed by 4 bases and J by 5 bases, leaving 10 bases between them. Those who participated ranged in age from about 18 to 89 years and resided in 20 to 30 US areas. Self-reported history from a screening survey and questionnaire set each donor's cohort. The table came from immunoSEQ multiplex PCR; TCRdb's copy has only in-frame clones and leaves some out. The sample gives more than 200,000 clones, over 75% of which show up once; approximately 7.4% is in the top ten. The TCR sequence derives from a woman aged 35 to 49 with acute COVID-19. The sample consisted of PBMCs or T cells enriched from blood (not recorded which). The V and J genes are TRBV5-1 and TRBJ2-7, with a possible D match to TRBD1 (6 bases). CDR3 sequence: CASSPQGNEQYF. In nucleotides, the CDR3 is TGCGCCAGCAGCCCACAGGGAAACGAGCAGTACTTC.